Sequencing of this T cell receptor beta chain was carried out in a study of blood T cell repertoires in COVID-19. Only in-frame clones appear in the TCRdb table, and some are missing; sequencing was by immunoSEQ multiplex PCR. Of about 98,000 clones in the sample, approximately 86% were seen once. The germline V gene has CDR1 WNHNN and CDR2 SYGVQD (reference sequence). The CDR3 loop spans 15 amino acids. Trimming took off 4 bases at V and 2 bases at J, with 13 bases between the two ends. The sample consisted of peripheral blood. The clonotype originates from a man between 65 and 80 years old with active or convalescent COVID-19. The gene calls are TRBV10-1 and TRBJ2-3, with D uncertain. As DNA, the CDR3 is TGCGCCAGCAGTGGCCCTGACACCTTCACAGATACGCAGTATTTT. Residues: CASSGPDTFTDTQYF.